Listed here are 25 T cell receptor beta chains from one sample, sequenced in a study. TCRdb ran MiXCR on the RT-PCR reads and lists one entry per CDR3 protein. The data show approximately 6,000 distinct CDR3 sequences, approximately 90% seen once. Sequencing was performed on memory CD4+ T cells from blood. These receptors were obtained from a female donor in good health, serving as a healthy control.

With respect to this clonotype: This beta chain represents an off-target read in a library built for alpha chains; its size is of limited meaning. The chain links TRBV28 to TRBJ2-5; tentatively, D is TRBD1 (6 bases). V lost 2 bases and J lost 5, with 9 bases in between. CDR1 is MDHEN, CDR2 SYDVKM, per germline. The CDR3 loop spans 13 amino acids. The CDR3 sequence: CASSLQGTETQYF. The CDR3 DNA sequence: TGTGCCAGCAGTTTACAGGGGACGGAGACCCAGTACTTC.

Notes on this clonotype: As an off-target read in a library built for alpha chains, this beta chain has a frequency of little significance. V usage is TRBV6-2 or TRBV6-3 and J usage is TRBJ2-1; no firm D call. V shed 4 bases and J shed 5 bases, with 6 bases lying between them. CDR3 length equals 12 residues. Germline loops: CDR1 MNHEY, CDR2 SVGEGT. In DNA form, the CDR3 reads TGTGCCAGCAGTTCACGTAACAATGAGCAGTTCTTC. This gives the protein CASSSRNNEQFF.

Turning to this clonotype: Little can be read into the size of this beta chain, an off-target read in a library designed for alpha chains. V usage is TRBV5-1 and J usage is TRBJ2-2, with D perhaps given as TRBD1 or TRBD2 (5 bases each). Germline loops: CDR1 SGHRS, CDR2 YFSETQ. The CDR3 contains 15 residues. V gave up 4 bases and J gave up 2 bases, with 12 bases separating them. The CDR3 bases are TGCGCCAGCAGCCCCGGGACGGGTAACACCGGGGAGCTGTTTTTT. This translates into CASSPGTGNTGELFF.

Remarks on this clonotype: Within a library made for alpha chains, this beta chain is off target, and its count is uninformative. The chain carries TRBV12-3 or TRBV12-4 and TRBJ2-3; D uncertain. The CDR3 is 12 amino acids. V lost 4 bases, J lost 2 bases, and 4 bases lay in between. The CDR3: CASSYITDTQYF. CDR3 in DNA: TGTGCCAGCAGTTATATCACAGATACGCAGTATTTT.

For this clonotype: This beta chain is off target for a library built for alpha chains, so its abundance means little. This sequence joins TRBV20-1 and TRBJ2-7; 7 nucleotides match TRBD2. The junction had 6 bases not matched to a gene; V was cut back by 7 bases and J by 9 bases. The length of the CDR3 is 10 residues. From germline, CDR1 is DFQATT and CDR2 SNEGSKA (reference sequence). The CDR3: CSVGLPRQYF. CDR3 DNA sequence: TGCAGTGTGGGACTACCCCGGCAGTACTTC.

As concerns this clonotype: This beta chain was picked up by a library intended for alpha chains and is off target, so its count carries little meaning. The chain uses TRBV11-2 and TRBJ2-3; D gene uncertain. The CDR3 has 13 amino acids. Trimming removed 5 bases from V and 3 bases from J, with 9 bases in between. In germline, CDR1 is SGHAT, CDR2 FQNNGV. CDR3 in DNA: TGTGCCAGCAGCAATTGGGGAACAGATACGCAGTATTTT. Its protein is CASSNWGTDTQYF. The whole variable domain, filled in from reference TRBV11-2 and TRBJ2-3, reads EAGVAQSPRYKIIEKRQSVAFWCNPISGHATLYWYQQILGQGPKLLIQFQNNGVVDDSQLPKDRFSAERLKGVDSTLKIQPAKLEDSAVYLCASSNWGTDTQYFGPGTRLTVL.

For this clonotype: For a library built for alpha chains, this beta chain is a stray read; little rests on its size. This chain connects TRBV5-1 to TRBJ2-5; no reliable D call. Germline V gene lookup returns CDR1 SGHRS and CDR2 YFSETQ. The CDR3 runs 14 residues. The V end lost 2 bases, the J end lost 2 bases, and 10 bases lay between the germline ends. The CDR3 here is CASSFGQLQETQYF. Written as DNA, the CDR3 is TGCGCCAGCAGCTTCGGTCAACTACAAGAGACCCAGTACTTC.

Regarding this clonotype: The library was built for alpha chains, so this beta chain is an off-target read and its size means little. The genes are TRBV11-2 and TRBJ1-1, with 7 bases identical to TRBD1. Germline V gives CDR1 SGHAT, CDR2 FQNNGV. V lost 4 bases to trimming and J lost 4 bases; unmatched junction nucleotides: 6. The CDR3 contains 14 residues. CDR3 amino acids: CASSSGGWSTEAFF. DNA of the CDR3: TGTGCCAGCAGCTCAGGGGGGTGGTCCACTGAAGCTTTCTTT.

As concerns this clonotype: Little can be read into the size of this beta chain, an off-target read in a library designed for alpha chains. The J gene is TRBJ2-7, the V gene TRBV4-3; 14 bases match TRBD2. CDR1 is LGHNA, CDR2 YSLEER, per germline. The trim removed 4 bases at V and 3 bases at J, leaving 8 bases unmatched. The CDR3 runs 17 residues. CDR3 amino acids: CASSRGLAGAEFYEQYF. CDR3 nucleotide sequence: TGCGCCAGCAGCCGGGGACTAGCGGGAGCTGAATTCTACGAGCAGTACTTC.

On this clonotype: This beta chain slipped into a library made for alpha chains as a stray read, so its size is not meaningful. The chain has TRBV4-3 and TRBJ1-1, with 7 positions matching TRBD1. The CDR3 runs 14 residues. The ends lost 0 bases at V and 11 bases at J; junction bases unmatched: 9. In germline, CDR1 is LGHNA, CDR2 YSLEER. The CDR3 reads CASSQDFIQGSAFF. CDR3 in DNA: TGCGCCAGCAGCCAAGATTTTATACAGGGGAGCGCTTTCTTT.

About this clonotype itself: This beta chain lies outside the target of a library built for alpha chains; its clone size means little. The chain recombines TRBV12-3 or TRBV12-4 with TRBJ2-1; D tentatively reads TRBD1 or TRBD2 (9 bases each). V was shortened by 1 base and J by 9 bases, with 22 bases between the two germline ends. The CDR3 is made up of 17 amino acids. The CDR3 bases are TGTGCCAGCAGTTTAGGTTATGGAGCGGGGGGACAGGGTGAGCAGTTCTTC. Translating it yields CASSLGYGAGGQGEQFF.

A remark on this clonotype: The library was prepared for alpha chains; this beta chain is a stray read, so its frequency means little. This rearrangement joins TRBV20-1 to TRBJ2-7, with D tentatively TRBD2 (7 bases). Trimming removed 5 bases at V and 3 bases at J, with 17 bases between. This CDR3 has 14 residues. The germline V gene encodes CDR1 DFQATT and CDR2 SNEGSKA (reference sequence). The CDR3 here is CSAGGAAQNYEQYF. In nucleotides, the CDR3 is TGCAGTGCTGGGGGGGCAGCTCAGAACTACGAGCAGTACTTC.

As to this clonotype: The library was prepared for alpha chains; this beta chain is a stray read, so its frequency means little. The V gene is TRBV24-1, the J gene TRBJ2-7; D is ambiguous. Germline CDR1 reads KGHDR; CDR2 reads SFDVKD. This CDR3 has 13 amino acids. Trimming pared 6 bases from V and 2 bases from J, leaving 10 bases between. The CDR3 sequence is CATSHPTTYEQYF. The CDR3 DNA is TGTGCCACCAGTCATCCGACAACCTACGAGCAGTACTTC.

Of note for this clonotype: This beta chain is a stray sequence in a library constructed for alpha chains; its clone size is not meaningful. V usage is TRBV7-2 and J usage is TRBJ1-6; D call uncertain. The CDR3 extends over 15 amino acids. The germline V gene has CDR1 SGHTA and CDR2 FQGNSA. Deletions cut 7 bases from V and 6 bases from J, with 16 bases between. CDR3 DNA sequence: TGTGCCAGCAACCTATATGGGGAGGGTAATTCACCCCTCCACTTT. Its translation is CASNLYGEGNSPLHF.

This clonotype was observed once. Found in a library prepared for alpha chains, this beta chain is an off-target read, and its abundance has little meaning. This sequence joins TRBV18 and TRBJ1-1, with TRBD1 identical over 7 bases. This CDR3 is 15 amino acids long. The junction had 4 bases not matched to a gene; V was cut back by 2 bases and J by 1 base. Germline assignment: CDR1 KGHSH and CDR2 LQKENI. CDR3 residues: CASSPSQGTNTEAFF. The DNA of the CDR3 is TGTGCCAGCTCACCATCACAGGGGACGAACACTGAAGCTTTCTTT.

Of note for this clonotype: This beta chain represents an off-target read in a library built for alpha chains; its size is of limited meaning. V and J are TRBV20-1 and TRBJ1-5; D is uncertain. CDR1 is DFQATT and CDR2 is SNEGSKA in the germline V gene (reference sequence). Trimming pared 0 bases from V and 0 bases from J, leaving 9 bases between. The length of the CDR3 is 15 residues. The CDR3 sequence: CSARDRHYSNQPQHF. The CDR3 DNA sequence: TGCAGTGCTAGAGATAGACATTATAGCAATCAGCCCCAGCATTTT.

Concerning this clonotype: As an off-target read in a library built for alpha chains, this beta chain has a frequency of little significance. The chain couples TRBV30 to TRBJ1-2; 7 bases map to TRBD1. CDR3 length: 13 residues. J gave up 5 bases and V 2 bases, and 5 bases lay outside the gene matches. Per the germline V gene, CDR1 is GTSNPN and CDR2 is SVGIG (reference sequence). CDR3 DNA: TGTGCCTGGAGTCCCGGACAGGCTTATGGCTACACCTTC. Translation: CAWSPGQAYGYTF.

On this clonotype: This beta chain slipped into a library made for alpha chains as a stray read, so its size is not meaningful. J is TRBJ2-3 and V is TRBV20-1; no firm D call. V was trimmed by 5 bases and J by 3 bases, leaving 9 bases between them. From germline, CDR1 is DFQATT and CDR2 SNEGSKA (reference sequence). CDR3 size: 12 residues. This CDR3 reads CSAEKPTDTQYF. The DNA of the CDR3 is TGCAGTGCTGAGAAACCGACAGATACGCAGTATTTT.

Comments on this clonotype: This beta chain turned up in a library designed for alpha chains; as an off-target read, its abundance says little. The chain employs TRBV5-1 and TRBJ1-1; no reliable D call. V lost 5 bases, J lost 0 bases, and 17 bases lay in between. The germline V gene encodes CDR1 SGHRS and CDR2 YFSETQ. CDR3 size: 16 residues. CDR3 sequence (DNA): TGCGCCAGCAGTTTCGGGCAGGAGACCATGAACACTGAAGCTTTCTTT. Translation: CASSFGQETMNTEAFF.

Regarding this clonotype: The library was designed around alpha chains, so this beta chain is a stray read whose abundance carries little weight. The rearrangement links TRBV12-3 or TRBV12-4 to TRBJ2-1; D ambiguous. Trimming took off 5 bases at V and 6 bases at J, with 11 bases between the two ends. This CDR3 is built from 13 residues. CDR3 amino acids: CASSIAAGNEQFF. The CDR3 DNA reads TGTGCCAGCAGTATTGCCGCAGGCAATGAGCAGTTCTTC.

Comment on this clonotype: The size of this beta chain means little, since it is a stray read in a library made for alpha chains. The gene calls are TRBV28 and TRBJ1-3; possible D gene TRBD1, 5 bases. V was clipped by 8 bases and J by 7 bases, with 18 bases between them. This CDR3 region has 14 residues. CDR1 is MDHEN and CDR2 is SYDVKM in the germline V gene. DNA of the CDR3: TGTGCCAGCGGCGTAACAGGTGGTCGGAACACCATATATTTT. It encodes CASGVTGGRNTIYF.

About this clonotype: Because this beta chain is a stray read in a library intended to capture alpha chains, its abundance should not be given much weight. The CDR3 bases are TGTGCCAGCAGTCCGGGGGACAGGGCCATGGGCTACACCTTC. This translates into CASSPGDRAMGYTF. This rearrangement joins TRBV27 to TRBJ1-2; 9 nucleotides match TRBD1. Per the germline V gene, CDR1 is MNHEY and CDR2 is SMNVEV (reference sequence). Trimming at V came to 5 bases and at J to 8 bases, leaving 9 bases not matched to a gene. This CDR3 contains 14 residues.

Remarks on this clonotype: For a library built for alpha chains, this beta chain is a stray read; little rests on its size. This chain links TRBV5-1 with TRBJ2-1, with a tentative D call TRBD1 (5 bases). This CDR3 has 16 residues. The V and J ends lost 1 base and 3 bases respectively, with 14 bases between them. CDR1 is SGHRS, CDR2 YFSETQ, per germline. CDR3 bases: TGCGCCAGCAGCTTGCAGGGTCAGAGTGGCTACAATGAGCAGTTCTTC. Residues: CASSLQGQSGYNEQFF.

This clonotype was picked up one time. A library made for alpha chains picked up this beta chain off target, so its size means little. V usage is TRBV24-1 and J usage is TRBJ2-2, with no clear D. Between the trimmed V and J ends, which lost 2 bases and 2 bases, there was a span of 8 bases. The CDR3 covers 15 residues. Looked up from germline, CDR1 is KGHDR and CDR2 is SFDVKD. Written as DNA, the CDR3 is TGTGCCACCAGTGATTCCGTCAGCAACACCGGGGAGCTGTTTTTT. Its protein is CATSDSVSNTGELFF.

Note on this clonotype: This beta chain represents an off-target read in a library built for alpha chains; its size is of limited meaning. CDR3 sequence: CSARSGSTEAFF. The CDR3, as DNA: TGCAGTGCTAGATCAGGCAGCACTGAAGCTTTCTTT. This chain uses TRBV20-1 with TRBJ1-1, with D hard to call. Trimming stripped 2 bases from V and 4 bases from J, with 8 bases between. The germline gives CDR1 DFQATT, CDR2 SNEGSKA (reference sequence). The CDR3 is 12 residues long.